This TCR beta chain was sequenced in a study of T cells in Graves' hyperthyroidism and ophthalmopathy. Study-wide background: Sampling of peripheral blood happened at initial diagnosis, prior to any treatment.

Researchers amplified the TCR beta CDR3 regions from RNA transcripts. The HTBI primer set served for first-round RT-PCR of the TCR CDR3. TCRdb fed the multiplex PCR reads into MiXCR, producing one record per CDR3 protein. The sample records fewer than 700,000 distinct CDR3 sequences, 15% to 20% being singletons. Study-wide findings and caveats: Ophthalmopathy was separated from stable hyperthyroidism by a 13 V-J model. Blood also showed most of the thyroid clonotypes that were expanded above 0.001.

For Graves' hyperthyroidism to be stable, ophthalmopathy could not progress within 18 months. Concerning this clonotype itself: Its specificity is not known.

Germline assignment: CDR1 SNHLY and CDR2 FYNNEI. Trimming shortened V by 4 bases and J by 9 bases, and 25 bases separated the two germline ends. The length of the CDR3 is 17 residues. This receptor was taken from a woman aged 30 to 39 with Graves' hyperthyroidism. Sequencing was done on a sample of blood. This chain connects TRBV2 to TRBJ2-1; TRBD2 is a possible D gene (7 bases). CDR3 bases: TGTGCCAGCAGTGGTTTCTACAAGGGGGGGAGGGGGGGTGAGCAGTTCTTC. Translating it yields CASSGFYKGGRGGEQFF.